These 25 T cell receptor beta chains were sequenced from one sample in a study of T cells after yellow fever vaccination. Each CDR3 protein gets one entry after TCRdb re-called the 5' RACE reads with MiXCR. Of 350,000 or so distinct CDR3 sequences in the sample, roughly 7.5% were seen once. The sample here was PBMCs, taken about 41 days after the first yellow fever vaccination. These receptors were collected from a man between 18 and 35 years old who received the YFV17D yellow fever vaccine.

The chain recombines TRBV6-5 with TRBJ2-2; TRBD2 might be the D (5 bases). This CDR3 spans 15 amino acids. Per the germline V gene, CDR1 is MNHEY and CDR2 is SVGAGI. V was clipped by 4 bases and J by 1 base, with 10 bases between them. CDR3 bases: TGTGCCAGCAGTTTATTTGCGGGGAACACCGGGGAGCTGTTTTTT. Translated, it gives CASSLFAGNTGELFF.

The chain joins TRBV6-5 to TRBJ2-1; possibly TRBD1 or TRBD2 for D (6 bases each). Germline CDR1 is MNHEY and CDR2 is SVGAGI. Trimming stripped 4 bases from V and 0 bases from J, with 10 bases between. The CDR3 totals 15 residues. Here the CDR3 DNA reads TGTGCCAGCAGTTCGCCGGGGGCCTCCTACAATGAGCAGTTCTTC. It encodes CASSSPGASYNEQFF.

This clonotype showed up many times. CDR3 loop: CASSQETRGQSNEKLFF. In DNA, the CDR3 is TGCGCCAGCAGCCAAGAGACCCGTGGACAGTCAAATGAAAAACTGTTTTTT. The V gene is TRBV4-3, the J gene TRBJ1-4, with D possibly TRBD1 on 6 matching bases. This CDR3 has 17 amino acids. With 0 bases removed from V and 5 bases from J, the gap between germline ends came to 16 bases. Germline CDR1 reads LGHNA; CDR2 reads YSLEER.

In this sample, this clonotype turned up a few times. This rearrangement joins TRBV20-1 to TRBJ1-1, with no clear D. The V gene's germline CDR1 is DFQATT and CDR2 SNEGSKA (reference sequence). The ends were cut back, 1 base at V and 1 base at J, with 7 bases in the middle. This CDR3 has 13 amino acids. The CDR3, as DNA: TGCAGTGCTAGAGCGCTTGGGAACACTGAAGCTTTCTTT. Translation gives CSARALGNTEAFF.

CDR3 in amino acids: CASSFFPPGWDYEQYF. In DNA, the CDR3 is TGTGCCAGCAGCTTTTTTCCCCCGGGGTGGGACTACGAGCAGTACTTC. V is TRBV7-6 and J is TRBJ2-7; D is perhaps TRBD2 (5 bases). From germline, CDR1 is SGHVS and CDR2 FNYEAQ. Trimming left V 3 bases short and J 3 bases short, with 18 bases between. This CDR3 has 16 amino acids.

A few counts support this clonotype. The chain has TRBV6-6 and TRBJ2-7; 7 nucleotides align to TRBD1. The length of the CDR3 is 13 residues. V lost 5 bases, J lost 2 bases, and 3 bases stayed unmatched. Germline V gene lookup returns CDR1 MNHNY and CDR2 SVGAGI (reference sequence). CDR3: CASSHRGTYEQYF. As DNA, the CDR3 is TGTGCCAGCAGTCACAGGGGAACCTACGAGCAGTACTTC.

The rearrangement joins TRBV5-1 to TRBJ2-5; D not resolved. CDR1 and CDR2 from the germline V gene are SGHRS and YFSETQ. The V and J ends lost 5 bases and 5 bases respectively, with 13 bases between them. This CDR3 spans 13 amino acids. The CDR3 here is CASRSGPGETQYF. The CDR3 nucleotides are TGCGCCAGCAGATCGGGTCCGGGTGAGACCCAGTACTTC.

This clonotype has ten or more counts. The junction shows a germline mismatch at one end, possibly a read error. The CDR3 sequence: CASSLRGGGTEAFF. In nucleotides, the CDR3 is TGCGCCAGCAGCTTGCGGGGCGGCGGAACTGAAGCTTTCTTT. V is TRBV7-2 and J is TRBJ1-1; D may be TRBD1 (5 bases). The CDR3 spans 14 residues. Germline lookup yields CDR1 SGHTA and CDR2 FQGNSA.

This clonotype has just a few counts. The chain employs TRBV4-1 and TRBJ1-4; D not certain. The germline V gene has CDR1 MGHRA and CDR2 YSYEKL. V shed 10 bases and J shed 3 bases, with 18 bases lying between them. The CDR3 length is 15 residues. The CDR3 nucleotides are TGCGCCACCAAAGAGCAGCCACGCGCTAATGAAAAACTGTTTTTT. Translated: CATKEQPRANEKLFF.

The CDR3 sequence: CSAPTPVETQYF. For the CDR3, the DNA is TGCAGTGCCCCCACCCCCGTAGAGACCCAGTACTTC. The chain recombines TRBV20-1 with TRBJ2-5; D call uncertain. This CDR3 contains 12 residues. Germline loops: CDR1 DFQATT, CDR2 SNEGSKA (reference sequence). Deletions cut 6 bases from V and 4 bases from J, with 12 bases between.

The chain couples TRBV5-1 to TRBJ1-4; the D is unclear. This CDR3 has 17 residues. Looked up from germline, CDR1 is SGHRS and CDR2 is YFSETQ. The V end lost 4 bases, the J end lost 0 bases, and 16 bases lay between the germline ends. CDR3 in amino acids: CASSPWGGKTTNEKLFF. The CDR3 DNA reads as TGCGCCAGCAGCCCCTGGGGAGGGAAGACAACTAATGAAAAACTGTTTTTT. The variable domain in full, completed from reference TRBV5-1 and TRBJ1-4, reads KAGVTQTPRYLIKTRGQQVTLSCSPISGHRSVSWYQQTPGQGLQFLFEYFSETQRNKGNFPGRFSGRQFSNSRSEMNVSTLELGDSALYLCASSPWGGKTTNEKLFFGSGTQLSVL.

This clonotype was counted between two and nine times. This chain links TRBV3-1 with TRBJ2-3; weak D call: TRBD2 (5 bases). Germline CDR1 reads LGHDT; CDR2 reads YNNKEL (reference sequence). The CDR3 spans 14 residues. Trimming stripped 4 bases from V and 1 base from J, with 9 bases between. Here the CDR3 reads CASSLHGGTDTQYF. The CDR3 DNA reads as TGTGCCAGCAGCCTCCACGGGGGCACAGATACGCAGTATTTT.

V usage is TRBV20-1 and J usage is TRBJ2-7; 7 bases are shared with TRBD2. The CDR3 is made up of 15 amino acids. Germline CDR1 reads DFQATT; CDR2 reads SNEGSKA (reference sequence). V was clipped by 5 bases and J by 3 bases; unmatched bases: 13. The DNA of the CDR3 is TGCAGTGCTCCTAGCCGGGGGGTAGGCGGCTACGAGCAGTACTTC. The encoded protein is CSAPSRGVGGYEQYF.

For this clonotype: One end of the junction varies from germline; a read error may be responsible. The CDR3 here is CAISEQGPSSGTNVLTF. CDR3 DNA: TGTGCCATCAGTGAGCAGGGGCCGAGCTCTGGGACCAACGTCCTGACTTTC. The chain links TRBV10-3 to TRBJ2-6, with TRBD1 as a possible D gene (6 bases). CDR3 size: 17 residues. Germline V lookup: CDR1 ENHRY, CDR2 SYGVKD.

This clonotype was seen a few times. The chain has TRBV5-4 and TRBJ2-4; 8 bases are shared with TRBD1. The CDR3 loop spans 14 amino acids. With 4 bases clipped from V and 5 bases from J, the junction kept 5 bases outside the gene matches. Germline assignment: CDR1 SGHNT and CDR2 YYREEE (reference sequence). The DNA of the CDR3 is TGTGCCAGCAGCCAGGGACAGGCCGAAAACATTCAGTACTTC. Its protein product is CASSQGQAENIQYF. Combining the CDR3 with reference TRBV5-4 and TRBJ2-4 gives the whole variable domain ETGVTQSPTHLIKTRGQQVTLRCSSQSGHNTVSWYQQALGQGPQFIFQYYREEENGRGNFPPRFSGLQFPNYSSELNVNALELDDSALYLCASSQGQAENIQYFGAGTRLSVL.

This clonotype was seen a few times. This chain connects TRBV5-1 to TRBJ2-7; D is ambiguous. The CDR3 contains 12 residues. Germline CDR1 SGHRS, CDR2 YFSETQ. Trimming left V 4 bases short and J 2 bases short, with 7 bases between. The CDR3 nucleotides are TGCGCCAGCAGCCCAACGACCTACGAGCAGTACTTC. Translated: CASSPTTYEQYF.

This clonotype turned up a few times. The gene calls are TRBV2 and TRBJ2-1; 14 nucleotides agree with TRBD2. V shed 4 bases, J shed 10 bases, and the junction held 6 bases outside the gene matches. The CDR3 covers 15 residues. Per the germline V gene, CDR1 is SNHLY and CDR2 is FYNNEI. The CDR3 protein is CASSATSGGAGEQFF. CDR3 nucleotides: TGTGCCAGCAGTGCGACTAGCGGGGGGGCCGGGGAGCAGTTCTTC. Complete variable domain (other parts from reference TRBV2 and TRBJ2-1): EPEVTQTPSHQVTQMGQEVILRCVPISNHLYFYWYRQILGQKVEFLVSFYNNEISEKSEIFDDQFSVERPDGSNFTLKIRSTKLEDSAMYFCASSATSGGAGEQFFGPGTRLTVL.

This clonotype was seen a handful of times. CDR3 DNA: TGTGCCAGCAGTCAAAGACCAGGGGGCCCTGGGGCCAACGTCCTGACTTTC. This codes for CASSQRPGGPGANVLTF. This chain uses TRBV12-3 or TRBV12-4 with TRBJ2-6, with TRBD1 identical over 8 bases. Trimming at V came to 5 bases and at J to 2 bases, leaving 8 bases not matched to a gene. The length of the CDR3 is 17 residues.

The chain couples TRBV4-2 to TRBJ1-1; possible D gene TRBD1, 6 bases. Between the trimmed V and J ends, which lost 1 base and 0 bases, there was a span of 9 bases. The germline gives CDR1 LGHNA, CDR2 YNFKEQ. The CDR3 sequence is 15 residues long. The CDR3 nucleotides read TGTGCCAGCAGCCAAGGTCAGGGGATGAACACTGAAGCTTTCTTT. Protein sequence: CASSQGQGMNTEAFF.

This chain's CDR3 is CSARTGGTYEQYF. In DNA form, the CDR3 reads TGCAGTGCCAGGACAGGGGGCACCTACGAGCAGTACTTC. The V gene is TRBV20-1, the J gene TRBJ2-7, with 11 bases matching TRBD1. Trimming removed 6 bases from V and 2 bases from J; junction bases left unmatched: 3. The CDR3 has 13 amino acids. Germline V lookup: CDR1 DFQATT, CDR2 SNEGSKA (reference sequence).

At least ten counts were recorded for this clonotype. The chain links TRBV6-1 to TRBJ1-6; TRBD1 is a possible D gene (6 bases). There are 13 residues in the CDR3. CDR1 is MNHNS and CDR2 is SASEGT in the germline V gene. The V end lost 5 bases, the J end lost 8 bases, and 10 bases lay between the germline ends. The CDR3 region is CASSPRTDSPLHF. The CDR3 DNA follows: TGTGCCAGCAGTCCCCGGACAGATTCACCCCTCCACTTT.

This clonotype came up a few times. V gene TRBV3-1 combines with J gene TRBJ2-1; 7 nucleotides align to TRBD2. The ends lost 4 bases at V and 0 bases at J; junction bases unmatched: 9. This CDR3 contains 17 residues. Germline lookup yields CDR1 LGHDT and CDR2 YNNKEL (reference sequence). CDR3 nucleotides: TGTGCCAGCAGCCCCTCACTAGCGCGAAGCTCCTACAATGAGCAGTTCTTC. This gives the protein CASSPSLARSSYNEQFF.

CDR3 protein: CASILQGSRYGYTF. The CDR3 region has the DNA TGTGCCAGCATCCTACAGGGGAGTAGGTATGGCTACACCTTC. The genes are TRBV3-1 and TRBJ1-2, with 7 bases that match TRBD1. This CDR3 region has 14 residues. Trimming at V came to 7 bases and at J to 5 bases, leaving 10 bases not matched to a gene. Germline CDR1 and CDR2: LGHDT and YNNKEL (reference sequence).

This sequence joins TRBV19 and TRBJ2-3; 8 nucleotides align to TRBD1. Germline V CDR1 and CDR2: LNHDA, SQIVND (reference sequence). This CDR3 is 14 amino acids long. Trimming removed 7 bases from V and 2 bases from J; junction bases left unmatched: 5. The CDR3 loop is CASTEDRDTDTQYF. The CDR3 DNA reads as TGTGCCAGTACCGAGGACAGGGACACAGATACGCAGTATTTT.

This chain uses TRBV15 with TRBJ2-3; TRBD2 matches 7 bases. The CDR3 totals 17 residues. The V gene's germline CDR1 is LNHNV and CDR2 YYDKDF (reference sequence). After removal of 5 bases from V and 5 bases from J, the junction contained 16 bases not matched to a gene. The CDR3, as DNA: TGTGCCACCAGCTTATTTCCCCCCGGGGGGACCAAAGATACGCAGTATTTT. Residues: CATSLFPPGGTKDTQYF. The whole variable domain, remainder taken from reference TRBV15 and TRBJ2-3, is DAMVIQNPRYQVTQFGKPVTLSCSQTLNHNVMYWYQQKSSQAPKLLFHYYDKDFNNEADTPDNFQSRRPNTSFCFLDIRSPGLGDTAMYLCATSLFPPGGTKDTQYFGPGTRLTVL.